The clone carrying this T cell receptor beta chain was counted many times. What it binds is not known. The data belong to a study of spatial heterogeneity in lung cancer. Study-level findings and limits: Whereas they appeared in blood less at follow-up, ubiquitous expanded tumor TCRs appeared there more at resection.

The time point was: sample taken at primary tumor resection. The donors, about 74 patients with untreated early-stage non-small cell lung cancer, provided the samples. Sequencing was performed on whole RNA extracted from tumor and nontumor lung tissue, or from frozen PBMC, and the material was left unsorted. The CDR3 is 15 residues long. Trimming removed 0 bases at V and 4 bases at J, with 7 bases between. Germline CDR1 reads LGHNA; CDR2 reads YSLEER. All TCR cDNA molecules were individually tagged with a unique molecular identifier. Via MiXCR, TCRdb re-called the 5' RACE reads, giving one row per CDR3 protein. Of roughly 80,000 distinct CDR3 sequences listed, 7.5% to 9.5% are singletons.

The specimen was PBMCs, collected at surgery. The clonotype originates from a male donor with early-stage non-small cell lung cancer. V is TRBV4-3 and J is TRBJ2-6; D call uncertain. The CDR3 DNA follows: TGCGCCAGCAGCCAAGATACAGACGGGGCCAACGTCCTGACTTTC. Protein product: CASSQDTDGANVLTF.